This T cell receptor beta chain was sequenced for a study of cytomegalovirus exposure and HLA in healthy donors. Study-wide findings and caveats: Many donors shared some public TCRs, even though most TCR sequences were rare.

The PCR made use of 60 Vbeta and 13 Jbeta primers. Only in-frame clones appear in the TCRdb table, and some are missing; sequencing was by immunoSEQ multiplex PCR. This repertoire shows roughly 120,000 clones, 55% to 75% found once; its top ten account for 1.6%. V shed 8 bases, J shed 0 bases, and the junction held 3 bases outside the gene matches. Germline V gene data show CDR1 as SNHLY and CDR2 as FYNNEI. The CDR3 is made up of 13 amino acids. Donors consisted of healthy bone marrow donors. Turning to this clone: Its target is not known.

This TCR was sampled from a man younger than 40 in good health and CMV-seropositive. The sequenced material came from PBMCs. This rearrangement joins TRBV2 to TRBJ1-2; 7 bases are a match to TRBD1. The CDR3 sequence is CASHGQANYGYTF. The CDR3 region has the DNA TGTGCCAGCCACGGACAGGCTAACTATGGCTACACCTTC.